Listed below are T cell receptor beta chains from one sample, sequenced in a study of cytomegalovirus exposure and HLA in healthy donors. Assay: immunoSEQ multiplex PCR; the TCRdb copy retains only in-frame clones and omits some. The sample yields some 170,000 clones, 65% to 85% seen once. Sequencing input: PBMCs. The origin of the receptors is a woman aged 25 to 39 in good health and CMV-seropositive. CDR3s include the opening cysteine and the closing phenylalanine or tryptophan. The D gene is left open where the match is weak. Rows may omit the clone size; those that give it use once, few, many or a size class.

j_call: TRBJ2-5; clone_size: once; v_call: TRBV18; d_call: TRBD1; cdr3_aa: CASSPDRVVETQYF; cdr3_nt: TGTGCCAGCTCACCAGACAGGGTCGTCGAGACCCAGTACTTC
j_call: TRBJ2-1; clone_size: -; v_call: TRBV2; d_call: TRBD1; cdr3_aa: CGEGTGNEQFF; cdr3_nt: TGTGGTGAGGGGACAGGGAATGAGCAGTTCTTC
j_call: TRBJ2-7; clone_size: -; v_call: TRBV18; d_call: -; cdr3_aa: CASSPQGRSYEQYF; cdr3_nt: TGTGCCAGCTCACCCCAGGGTCGCTCCTACGAGCAGTACTTC
j_call: TRBJ1-6; clone_size: once; v_call: TRBV7-3; d_call: -; cdr3_aa: CASSLAGSYNSPLHF; cdr3_nt: TGTGCCAGCAGCTTAGCAGGCTCCTATAATTCACCCCTCCACTTT
j_call: TRBJ1-2; clone_size: -; v_call: TRBV11-1; d_call: TRBD1; cdr3_aa: CASSKSGQGNYGYTF; cdr3_nt: TGTGCCAGCAGCAAATCGGGACAGGGGAACTATGGCTACACCTTC
j_call: TRBJ2-2; clone_size: -; v_call: TRBV19; d_call: -; cdr3_aa: CASKTFTGELFF; cdr3_nt: TGTGCCAGTAAGACATTTACCGGGGAGCTGTTTTTT
j_call: TRBJ1-1; clone_size: few; v_call: TRBV4-1; d_call: -; cdr3_aa: CASSPLWTALVKEAFF; cdr3_nt: TGCGCCAGCAGCCCGTTATGGACAGCCCTCGTGAAGGAAGCTTTCTTT
j_call: TRBJ2-7; clone_size: -; v_call: TRBV14; d_call: -; cdr3_aa: CASSQGPNYPQYF; cdr3_nt: TGTGCCAGCAGCCAAGGTCCCAACTACCCGCAGTACTTC
j_call: TRBJ2-3; clone_size: -; v_call: TRBV5-4; d_call: TRBD2; cdr3_aa: CASRRTSDTTDTQYF; cdr3_nt: TGTGCCAGCAGACGGACTAGCGACACCACAGATACGCAGTATTTT
j_call: TRBJ2-7; clone_size: -; v_call: TRBV7-2; d_call: -; cdr3_aa: CASSLAGGPIEQYF; cdr3_nt: TGTGCCAGCAGCTTAGCGGGGGGGCCGATAGAGCAGTACTTC
j_call: TRBJ1-4; clone_size: -; v_call: TRBV10-3; d_call: TRBD1; cdr3_aa: CAISEGTDNEKLFF; cdr3_nt: TGTGCCATCAGTGAGGGGACAGATAATGAAAAACTGTTTTTT
j_call: TRBJ1-2; clone_size: -; v_call: TRBV7-2; d_call: -; cdr3_aa: CASGPEQGFSNSGYGYTF; cdr3_nt: TGTGCCAGCGGGCCCGAACAGGGTTTCTCTAACTCGGGCTATGGCTACACCTTC
j_call: TRBJ2-1; clone_size: -; v_call: TRBV4-3; d_call: TRBD2; cdr3_aa: CASSQDGTSGGYNEQFF; cdr3_nt: TGCGCCAGCAGCCAAGATGGCACTAGCGGGGGTTACAATGAGCAGTTCTTC
j_call: TRBJ2-2; clone_size: -; v_call: TRBV4-2; d_call: -; cdr3_aa: CASMMTGNTGELFF; cdr3_nt: TGTGCCAGCATGATGACGGGGAACACCGGGGAGCTGTTTTTT
j_call: TRBJ2-2; clone_size: -; v_call: TRBV9; d_call: TRBD2; cdr3_aa: CASSVGTSGGARDTGELFF; cdr3_nt: TGTGCCAGCAGCGTAGGGACTAGCGGGGGGGCCAGGGACACCGGGGAGCTGTTTTTT
j_call: TRBJ2-5; clone_size: -; v_call: TRBV7-2; d_call: TRBD2; cdr3_aa: CASLRLAGEQTQYF; cdr3_nt: TGTGCCAGTCTCCGGCTAGCGGGGGAGCAGACCCAGTACTTC
j_call: TRBJ1-2; clone_size: -; v_call: TRBV7-3; d_call: TRBD1; cdr3_aa: CASSSGQAGGYTF; cdr3_nt: TGTGCCAGCAGCTCAGGACAGGCCGGTGGCTACACCTTC
j_call: TRBJ1-3; clone_size: once; v_call: TRBV5-1; d_call: -; cdr3_aa: CASSLAPTELSGNTIYF; cdr3_nt: TGCGCCAGCAGCTTGGCCCCGACAGAGCTCTCTGGAAACACCATATATTTT
j_call: TRBJ2-3; clone_size: -; v_call: TRBV9; d_call: TRBD1; cdr3_aa: CASSPTGGLTDTQYF; cdr3_nt: TGTGCCAGCAGTCCGACAGGGGGCCTCACAGATACGCAGTATTTT
j_call: TRBJ1-5; clone_size: -; v_call: TRBV5-1; d_call: TRBD1; cdr3_aa: CASSLGGGGQPQHF; cdr3_nt: TGCGCCAGCAGCTTGGGAGGGGGCGGACAGCCCCAGCATTTT
j_call: TRBJ2-1; clone_size: -; v_call: TRBV7-9; d_call: TRBD1; cdr3_aa: CASSGTGSVYNEQFF; cdr3_nt: TGTGCCAGCAGTGGGACAGGGAGTGTGTACAATGAGCAGTTCTTC
j_call: TRBJ1-2; clone_size: few; v_call: TRBV7-9; d_call: -; cdr3_aa: CASSSREGYTF; cdr3_nt: TGTGCCAGCAGCTCCAGGGAAGGCTACACCTTC
j_call: TRBJ2-7; clone_size: -; v_call: TRBV19; d_call: TRBD1; cdr3_aa: CASSWTGSSYEQYF; cdr3_nt: TGTGCCAGTAGTTGGACAGGGAGCTCCTACGAGCAGTACTTC
j_call: TRBJ1-5; clone_size: -; v_call: TRBV10-3; d_call: TRBD1; cdr3_aa: CAISSRTGGTLGNQPQHF; cdr3_nt: TGTGCCATCAGCTCCAGGACAGGGGGTACTCTGGGCAATCAGCCCCAGCATTTT
j_call: TRBJ2-7; clone_size: few; v_call: TRBV5-4; d_call: TRBD1; cdr3_aa: CASSRLPGQGDEQYF; cdr3_nt: TGTGCCAGCAGCAGGTTACCGGGACAGGGGGACGAGCAGTACTTC
j_call: TRBJ1-4; clone_size: -; v_call: TRBV9; d_call: -; cdr3_aa: CASSVDTGVLFF; cdr3_nt: TGTGCCAGCAGCGTGGATACAGGAGTACTGTTTTTT
j_call: TRBJ1-6; clone_size: -; v_call: TRBV4-1; d_call: TRBD1; cdr3_aa: CASSQEGQGGSPLHF; cdr3_nt: TGCGCCAGCAGCCAAGAGGGACAGGGGGGTTCACCCCTCCACTTT
j_call: TRBJ2-7; clone_size: -; v_call: TRBV5-1; d_call: -; cdr3_aa: CASSSRGTAYEQYF; cdr3_nt: TGCGCCAGCAGCTCCCGGGGAACAGCCTACGAGCAGTACTTC
j_call: TRBJ1-2; clone_size: once; v_call: TRBV2; d_call: TRBD1; cdr3_aa: CASSLVGQGADGYTF; cdr3_nt: TGTGCCAGCAGTTTGGTGGGACAGGGGGCTGATGGCTACACCTTC
j_call: TRBJ1-2; clone_size: -; v_call: TRBV5-8; d_call: -; cdr3_aa: CASRRVSYGYTF; cdr3_nt: TGTGCCAGCCGGAGAGTTTCCTATGGCTACACCTTC
j_call: TRBJ1-5; clone_size: -; v_call: TRBV5-8; d_call: -; cdr3_aa: CASSYHGQPQHF; cdr3_nt: TGTGCCAGCAGCTATCACGGTCAGCCCCAGCATTTT
j_call: TRBJ2-7; clone_size: -; v_call: TRBV25-1; d_call: -; cdr3_aa: CASRAQGLFYEQYF; cdr3_nt: TGTGCCAGCCGAGCTCAGGGACTGTTCTACGAGCAGTACTTC
j_call: TRBJ1-1; clone_size: -; v_call: TRBV7-2; d_call: -; cdr3_aa: CASSLVGRMNTEAFF; cdr3_nt: TGTGCCAGCAGCTTAGTAGGCAGGATGAACACTGAAGCTTTCTTT
j_call: TRBJ1-3; clone_size: -; v_call: TRBV7-2; d_call: -; cdr3_aa: CASSLGPVSGNTIYF; cdr3_nt: TGTGCCAGCAGCTTAGGTCCAGTCTCTGGAAACACCATATATTTT
j_call: TRBJ1-1; clone_size: -; v_call: TRBV4-2; d_call: -; cdr3_aa: CASSQVQALNTEAFF; cdr3_nt: TGTGCCAGCAGCCAAGTACAGGCGCTCAACACTGAAGCTTTCTTT
j_call: TRBJ2-7; clone_size: -; v_call: TRBV4-3; d_call: TRBD2; cdr3_aa: CASSQDRLAGISYEQYF; cdr3_nt: TGCGCCAGCAGCCAAGATAGACTAGCGGGGATCTCCTACGAGCAGTACTTC
j_call: TRBJ2-7; clone_size: -; v_call: TRBV7-2; d_call: -; cdr3_aa: CASSFWTTGVSDDQYF; cdr3_nt: TGTGCCAGCAGCTTTTGGACTACCGGGGTGAGTGACGATCAGTACTTC
j_call: TRBJ2-1; clone_size: -; v_call: TRBV6-4; d_call: TRBD2; cdr3_aa: CASSVRGGDWNEQFF; cdr3_nt: TGTGCCAGCAGTGTCCGCGGGGGGGATTGGAATGAGCAGTTCTTC
j_call: TRBJ2-2; clone_size: -; v_call: TRBV15; d_call: -; cdr3_aa: CATSRDRTAGELFF; cdr3_nt: TGTGCCACCAGCAGAGATCGAACAGCCGGGGAGCTGTTTTTT
j_call: TRBJ2-5; clone_size: -; v_call: TRBV13; d_call: -; cdr3_aa: CASSGGLGGTQYF; cdr3_nt: TGTGCCAGCAGTGGTGGACTAGGGGGGACCCAGTACTTC
j_call: TRBJ2-1; clone_size: -; v_call: TRBV28; d_call: TRBD2; cdr3_aa: CASWIRGGNEQFF; cdr3_nt: TGTGCCAGCTGGATTCGGGGGGGCAATGAGCAGTTCTTC
j_call: TRBJ2-7; clone_size: -; v_call: TRBV5-4; d_call: -; cdr3_aa: CASSLVGADSYEQYF; cdr3_nt: TGTGCCAGCAGCTTGGTGGGGGCAGACTCCTACGAGCAGTACTTC
j_call: TRBJ1-2; clone_size: -; v_call: TRBV6-6; d_call: TRBD1; cdr3_aa: CASSYPGQVRVGYTF; cdr3_nt: TGTGCCAGCAGTTATCCCGGACAGGTCAGGGTGGGCTACACCTTC
j_call: TRBJ2-5; clone_size: -; v_call: TRBV9; d_call: TRBD2; cdr3_aa: CASSGGGYQETQYF; cdr3_nt: TGTGCCAGCAGCGGCGGGGGTTACCAAGAGACCCAGTACTTC
j_call: TRBJ1-2; clone_size: few; v_call: TRBV4-2; d_call: -; cdr3_aa: CASSQGEYRRAGYTF; cdr3_nt: TGTGCCAGCAGCCAAGGGGAGTACCGGCGGGCCGGCTACACCTTC
j_call: TRBJ1-1; clone_size: once; v_call: TRBV27; d_call: TRBD1; cdr3_aa: CATASGTGGLEAFF; cdr3_nt: TGTGCCACCGCCTCCGGGACAGGGGGACTGGAAGCTTTCTTT
j_call: TRBJ2-7; clone_size: -; v_call: TRBV18; d_call: -; cdr3_aa: CASSPGAGYEQYF; cdr3_nt: TGTGCCAGCTCACCAGGCGCGGGTTACGAGCAGTACTTC
j_call: TRBJ2-3; clone_size: -; v_call: TRBV6-5; d_call: TRBD1; cdr3_aa: CASSRDRPSTDTQYF; cdr3_nt: TGTGCCAGCAGCAGGGACAGGCCCAGCACAGATACGCAGTATTTT
j_call: TRBJ1-4; clone_size: once; v_call: TRBV10-3; d_call: -; cdr3_aa: CAISGSGIGANEKLFF; cdr3_nt: TGTGCCATCAGTGGGTCCGGGATTGGAGCTAATGAAAAACTGTTTTTT
j_call: TRBJ2-1; clone_size: -; v_call: TRBV7-2; d_call: TRBD2; cdr3_aa: CASSLGLAGLNEQFF; cdr3_nt: TGTGCCAGCAGCTTAGGGCTAGCGGGCCTCAATGAGCAGTTCTTC